These T cell receptor beta chains were read from a single sample in a study of blood T cells in healthy people across ages. TCRdb redid the calling of the 5' RACE reads with MiXCR, one entry per CDR3 protein. This sample has 1.5 million to 2 million distinct CDR3 sequences, with around half found just once. The material sequenced was blood. The receptors shown here come from a woman aged 40 to 50 in good health. Each CDR3 is given with its conserved first and last residue. A D gene is named only where the DNA matches it firmly. Size values are once, few and many counts, or a class for expanded clones, and some rows have none.

len	abundance	d_gene	v_gene	j_gene	CDR3nt	CDR3aa
15	.	.	TRBV7-9	TRBJ2-2	TGTGCCAGCAGCTTATCTGTCGAAGGGGCCGGGGAGCTGTTTTTT	CASSLSVEGAGELFF
17	.	.	TRBV10-3	TRBJ2-3	TGTGCCATCAGTGGTTCGAGTAAGGGATCGTACACAGATACGCAGTATTTT	CAISGSSKGSYTDTQYF
13	.	.	TRBV7-2	TRBJ2-1	TGTGCCAGCACCATGGGGGCGTACAATGAGCAGTTCTTC	CASTMGAYNEQFF
19	.	TRBD1	TRBV7-2	TRBJ2-6	TGTGCCAGCAGCTTAGGACAGGGCCTACCACACTCTGGGGCCAACGTCCTGACTTTC	CASSLGQGLPHSGANVLTF
16	.	.	TRBV7-9	TRBJ1-1	TGTGCCAGCAGCCCTAAACGAGGTGGGCTGAACACTGAAGCTTTCTTT	CASSPKRGGLNTEAFF
16	.	.	TRBV4-1	TRBJ2-4	TGCGCCAGCAGCCCGGGACCCCCGGGAGCCAAAAACATTCAGTACTTC	CASSPGPPGAKNIQYF
16	.	TRBD1	TRBV7-2	TRBJ2-7	TGTGCCAGCAGCCTCCTCAAACAGGGGGCAAGAATCGAGCAGTACTTC	CASSLLKQGARIEQYF
15	few	.	TRBV9	TRBJ2-5	TGTGCCAGCAGCCCCCAAGGGGTAGCGAAAGAGACCCAGTACTTC	CASSPQGVAKETQYF
17	.	TRBD2	TRBV12-3/TRBV12-4	TRBJ2-1	TGTGCCAGCAGTTTTGGTAGCGGGGGGGCCCGTGGGAATGAGCAGTTCTTC	CASSFGSGGARGNEQFF
14	few	.	TRBV7-2	TRBJ1-2	TGTGCCAGCAGCTTAGAGGTATCGGACTATGGCTACACCTTC	CASSLEVSDYGYTF
14	.	.	TRBV7-9	TRBJ2-3	TGTGCCAGCAGCCGCGATCAGGGACGAGATACGCAGTATTTT	CASSRDQGRDTQYF
15	.	TRBD1	TRBV4-2	TRBJ2-1	TGTGCCAGCAGCCAAGATCAGGGGGCGCGTTATGAGCAGTTCTTC	CASSQDQGARYEQFF
14	once	.	TRBV6-1	TRBJ2-2	TGTGCCAGCAGTGCGGAGGGTAACACCGGGGAGCTGTTTTTT	CASSAEGNTGELFF
19	.	TRBD2	TRBV4-3	TRBJ2-3	TGCGCCAGCAGCCAAGATCCCCCGGGACTAGGGTTAGTTCCAGATACGCAGTATTTT	CASSQDPPGLGLVPDTQYF
13	.	.	TRBV20-1	TRBJ2-3	TGCAGTGCTACGCTCACCCGGACAGATACGCAGTATTTT	CSATLTRTDTQYF
15	.	.	TRBV11-2	TRBJ2-3	TGTGCCAGCAGCTTTCCTACAGGGACCCCAGATACGCAGTATTTT	CASSFPTGTPDTQYF
15	.	TRBD1	TRBV12-3/TRBV12-4	TRBJ2-5	TGTGCCAGCAGTTGGCGGACAGGGTATGTGGAGACCCAGTACTTC	CASSWRTGYVETQYF